This T cell receptor beta chain was identified in a study of identical twins. The study's findings and limits: Interpretation of the results relied on cross-sectional statistical analysis and not on following the same donors. Weaker excess twin sharing was observed in beta out-of-frame sequences.

This clonotype was detected many times. Its target is not known. Deletions cut 5 bases from V and 1 base from J, with 9 bases between. This CDR3 is built from 13 residues. Germline CDR1 reads MDHEN; CDR2 reads SYDVKM. Template switching added a universal primer binding site, and final cDNA carried unique molecular identifiers. TCRdb ran MiXCR on the 5' RACE reads and lists one entry per CDR3 protein. Of 270,000 or so distinct CDR3 sequences listed, approximately 8.3% are singletons. Healthy Caucasians were all of the donors. These data also formed part of another study, on yellow fever vaccine responses in identical twins.

This clonotype was sampled from a young woman in good health. V gene TRBV28 combines with J gene TRBJ2-7; D is possibly TRBD1 or TRBD2 (5 bases each). The source material was CD8+ T cells sorted from blood. Here the CDR3 DNA reads TGTGCCAGCAGTCCGTGGGGGTCCTACGAGCAGTACTTC. Its translation: CASSPWGSYEQYF. Full variable domain (rest looked up from reference TRBV28 and TRBJ2-7): DVKVTQSSRYLVKRTGEKVFLECVQDMDHENMFWYRQDPGLGLRLIYFSYDVKMKEKGDIPEGYSVSREKKERFSLILESASTNQTSMYLCASSPWGSYEQYFGPGTRLTVT.